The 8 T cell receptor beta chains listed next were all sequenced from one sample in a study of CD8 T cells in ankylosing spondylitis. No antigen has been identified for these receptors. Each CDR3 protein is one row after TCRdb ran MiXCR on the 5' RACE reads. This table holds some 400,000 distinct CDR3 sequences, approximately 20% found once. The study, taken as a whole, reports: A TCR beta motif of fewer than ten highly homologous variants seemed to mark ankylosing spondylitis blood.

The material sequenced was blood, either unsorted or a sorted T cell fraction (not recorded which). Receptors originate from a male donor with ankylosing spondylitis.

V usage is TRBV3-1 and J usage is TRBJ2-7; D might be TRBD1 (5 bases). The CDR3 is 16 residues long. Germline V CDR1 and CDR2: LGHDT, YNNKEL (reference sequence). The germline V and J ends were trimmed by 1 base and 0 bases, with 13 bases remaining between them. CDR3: CASSQAWAGNSYEQYF. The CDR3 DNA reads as TGTGCCAGCAGCCAAGCTTGGGCAGGGAACTCCTACGAGCAGTACTTC.

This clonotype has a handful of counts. CDR3 in amino acids: CASSQEGLTDTQYF. The DNA for the CDR3 is TGTGCCAGCAGCCAAGAAGGCCTCACAGATACGCAGTATTTT. The chain couples TRBV3-1 to TRBJ2-3; no clear D. The V gene's germline CDR1 is LGHDT and CDR2 YNNKEL (reference sequence). This CDR3 has 14 residues. Trimming removed 0 bases at V and 2 bases at J, with 6 bases between.

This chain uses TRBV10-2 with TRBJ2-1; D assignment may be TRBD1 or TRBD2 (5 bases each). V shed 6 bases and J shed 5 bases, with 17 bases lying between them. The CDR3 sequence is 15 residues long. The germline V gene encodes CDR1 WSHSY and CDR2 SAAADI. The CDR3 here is CASSSGPPRDNEQFF. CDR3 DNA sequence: TGCGCCAGCAGCTCGGGACCTCCACGTGACAATGAGCAGTTCTTC.

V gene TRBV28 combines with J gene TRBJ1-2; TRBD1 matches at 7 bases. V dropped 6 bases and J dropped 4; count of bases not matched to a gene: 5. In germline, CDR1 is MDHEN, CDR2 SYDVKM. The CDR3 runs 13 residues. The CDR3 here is CASRKTGSYGYTF. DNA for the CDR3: TGTGCCAGCAGGAAGACAGGGTCCTATGGCTACACCTTC.

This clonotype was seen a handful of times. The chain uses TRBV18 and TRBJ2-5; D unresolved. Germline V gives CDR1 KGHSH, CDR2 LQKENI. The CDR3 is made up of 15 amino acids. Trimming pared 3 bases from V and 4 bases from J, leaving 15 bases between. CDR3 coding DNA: TGTGCCAGCTCACCCCCGGCATCGTCAGGAGAGACCCAGTACTTC. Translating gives CASSPPASSGETQYF.

This CDR3 reads CASDSRDRVFF. CDR3 bases: TGCGCCAGCGACAGCCGGGACAGGGTGTTCTTC. The rearrangement links TRBV5-1 to TRBJ2-1; TRBD1 matches at 9 bases. J gave up 15 bases and V 7 bases, and 8 bases lay outside the gene matches. CDR3 length: 11 amino acids. CDR1 SGHRS and CDR2 YFSETQ come from the germline V gene.

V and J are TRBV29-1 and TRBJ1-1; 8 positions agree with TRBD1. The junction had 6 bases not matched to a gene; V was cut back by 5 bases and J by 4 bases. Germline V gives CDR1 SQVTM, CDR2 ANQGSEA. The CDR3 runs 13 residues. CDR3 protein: CSVSTGGSTEAFF. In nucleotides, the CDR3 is TGCAGCGTTTCAACAGGGGGAAGCACTGAAGCTTTCTTT.

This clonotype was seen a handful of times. The CDR3 sequence is CSAPASGRYEQYF. The CDR3 nucleotides are TGCAGTGCTCCCGCTAGCGGGAGGTACGAGCAGTACTTC. This chain joins TRBV20-1 and TRBJ2-7, with 11 bases fitting TRBD2. The CDR3 spans 13 residues. Trimming cost V 5 bases and J 4 bases; bases outside gene matches: 4. Germline values: CDR1 DFQATT, CDR2 SNEGSKA (reference sequence).